The sequence of this T cell receptor beta chain was determined in a study of Graves' ophthalmopathy and Graves' hyperthyroidism. Study information: The study drew peripheral blood at initial diagnosis, before any treatment. Study-level points and caveats: In separating ophthalmopathy from stable hyperthyroidism, a 13-signature model achieved about 90% sensitivity and 75% to 84% specificity.

The sequenced template was RNA, covering the TCR beta CDR3 region. After a first-round RT-PCR with HTBI primers, a second-round multiplex PCR was run. Each CDR3 protein gets one entry after TCRdb re-called the multiplex PCR reads with MiXCR. The table shows under 200,000 distinct CDR3 sequences, with under 40% occurring only once. The V gene lost 0 bases and the J gene lost 1 base, with 8 bases spanning the gap. Germline CDR1 and CDR2: SGHRS and YFSETQ. This CDR3 is built from 15 residues. This clonotype showed up many times. Its cognate antigen is unknown. The rearrangement joins TRBV5-1 to TRBJ1-3, with a possible D match to TRBD1 (6 bases). The sequenced sample was peripheral blood. This clonotype was obtained from a woman in her thirties or forties with Graves' ophthalmopathy. As DNA, the CDR3 is TGCGCCAGCAGCTTGGAAGGGGGGTCTGGAAACACCATATATTTT. Translated, it gives CASSLEGGSGNTIYF. Full variable domain (remainder filled in from reference TRBV5-1 and TRBJ1-3): KAGVTQTPRYLIKTRGQQVTLSCSPISGHRSVSWYQQTPGQGLQFLFEYFSETQRNKGNFPGRFSGRQFSNSRSEMNVSTLELGDSALYLCASSLEGGSGNTIYFGEGSWLTVV.